The 10 T cell receptor beta chains listed next were all sequenced from one sample in a study of T cells in Graves' hyperthyroidism and ophthalmopathy. Amplification targeted TCR beta CDR3 regions from RNA transcripts. During a first-round RT-PCR of the TCR CDR3, the HTBI primer set was used. Using its own MiXCR run on the multiplex PCR reads, TCRdb lists one record per CDR3 protein. Among around 580,000 distinct CDR3 sequences listed, around 17% were seen once. Sequenced: blood. The source is a young woman with Graves' hyperthyroidism.

This clonotype has at least ten counts. The rearrangement uses TRBV11-2 and TRBJ2-3; D not certain. The germline V gene has CDR1 SGHAT and CDR2 FQNNGV. V lost 1 base to trimming and J lost 2 bases, with 10 bases between them. The CDR3 is 15 residues long. The CDR3: CASSLGAVYTDTQYF. Written as DNA, the CDR3 is TGTGCCAGCAGCTTAGGGGCTGTCTACACAGATACGCAGTATTTT.

CDR3 in amino acids: CATGTGGLDTQYF. The DNA for the CDR3 is TGTGCCACCGGGACAGGGGGCTTAGATACGCAGTATTTT. This chain connects TRBV15 to TRBJ2-3; the match to TRBD1 covers 12 bases. The CDR3 spans 13 residues. CDR1 and CDR2 from the germline V gene are LNHNV and YYDKDF (reference sequence). The V and J ends lost 8 bases and 5 bases, in that order; junction bases with no gene match: 2.

This clonotype has only a few counts. V usage is TRBV13 and J usage is TRBJ2-6; D is undetermined. CDR3 length equals 17 residues. Trimming shortened V by 5 bases and J by 8 bases, and 22 bases separated the two germline ends. Per the germline V gene, CDR1 is PRHDT and CDR2 is FYEKMQ (reference sequence). In DNA form, the CDR3 reads TGTGCCAGCAGCCGAACTATTGGACGGCTCTCGCCCAACGTCCTGACTTTC. Its protein is CASSRTIGRLSPNVLTF.

This clonotype was detected many times. The rearrangement links TRBV30 to TRBJ2-3; no reliable D call. The CDR3 is 13 residues long. V was pared by 3 bases and J by 2 bases, with 9 bases between. The germline V gene encodes CDR1 GTSNPN and CDR2 SVGIG (reference sequence). The CDR3 protein is CAWSLVSTDTQYF. CDR3 DNA sequence: TGTGCCTGGAGCCTCGTATCCACAGATACGCAGTATTTT.

The rearrangement links TRBV6-4 to TRBJ2-1; 8 bases align to TRBD2. The J segment lost 2 bases and the V segment lost 4 bases, leaving 4 bases of the junction unmatched. This CDR3 has 15 residues. The V gene's germline CDR1 is MRHNA and CDR2 SNTAGT. The CDR3 coding sequence is TGTGCCAGCAGTGCGGATAGCGGGGCCTACAATGAGCAGTTCTTC. Translation gives CASSADSGAYNEQFF.

There are a few counts of this clonotype. The rearrangement uses TRBV2 and TRBJ2-2; D unclear. The CDR3 covers 13 residues. Trimming left V 0 bases short and J 7 bases short, with 6 bases between. Germline CDR1 reads SNHLY; CDR2 reads FYNNEI. CDR3 loop: CASSEAPIGELFF. The CDR3, as DNA: TGTGCCAGCAGTGAAGCCCCCATCGGGGAGCTGTTTTTT.

The chain carries TRBV11-3 and TRBJ2-1; 13 bases map to TRBD2. From germline, CDR1 is SGHNT and CDR2 YENEEA. J was trimmed by 6 bases and V by 5 bases; bases with no gene match: 7. This CDR3 contains 16 residues. CDR3 DNA sequence: TGTGCCAGCAGCGCCCGGACTAGCGGGAGCCGCAATGAGCAGTTCTTC. Translated: CASSARTSGSRNEQFF.

This clonotype was picked up many times. V is TRBV7-3 and J is TRBJ2-4; possible D gene TRBD2, 5 bases. The CDR3 runs 13 residues. The V gene's germline CDR1 is SGHTA and CDR2 FQGTGA. V lost 1 base and J 6 bases, leaving 7 bases between the germline ends. Here the CDR3 reads CASSLNEGNIQYF. The CDR3 nucleotides are TGTGCCAGCAGCTTAAACGAGGGAAACATTCAGTACTTC. The entire variable domain, with the rest obtained from reference TRBV7-3 and TRBJ2-4, is as follows: GAGVSQTPSNKVTEKGKYVELRCDPISGHTALYWYRQSLGQGPEFLIYFQGTGAADDSGLPNDRFFAVRPEGSVSTLKIQRTERGDSAVYLCASSLNEGNIQYFGAGTRLSVL.

The chain joins TRBV29-1 to TRBJ2-3; 9 bases map to TRBD1. Germline CDR1 and CDR2: SQVTM and ANQGSEA. The V and J ends lost 6 bases and 3 bases, in that order; junction bases with no gene match: 7. This CDR3 spans 14 amino acids. CDR3 sequence: CSVDLTGGTDTQYF. In DNA, the CDR3 is TGCAGCGTCGACCTGACAGGGGGGACAGATACGCAGTATTTT.

In this sample, this clonotype turned up a few times. The chain carries TRBV30 and TRBJ1-3; TRBD1 might be the D (5 bases). This CDR3 has 13 amino acids. CDR1 GTSNPN and CDR2 SVGIG come from the germline V gene (reference sequence). V lost 2 bases and J 4 bases, leaving 9 bases between the germline ends. The DNA of the CDR3 is TGTGCCTGGAGTCGGACACAGGGAAACACCATATATTTT. Encoded protein: CAWSRTQGNTIYF.